These 21 T cell receptor beta chains originate from one sample sequenced in a study of monozygotic twins with inflammatory bowel disease. No DNA is given; TCRdb re-called the 5' RACE reads and lists each CDR3 protein once. This table lists some 83,000 distinct CDR3 sequences. The sample consisted of blood. These receptors all stem from a human donor with ulcerative colitis or Crohn's disease, or a healthy co-twin of an affected twin (not recorded which).

This CDR3 is CASSSRGADTQYF. The chain joins TRBV3-1 to TRBJ2-3; without DNA, the TCRdb call of TRBD1 cannot be checked. The CDR3 totals 13 residues. Germline V gene data show CDR1 as LGHDT and CDR2 as YNNKEL (reference sequence).

This chain joins TRBV5-5 and TRBJ1-5; TCRdb names TRBD1, which stays unverified in the absence of DNA. This CDR3 region has 17 residues. Germline V lookup: CDR1 SGHKS, CDR2 YYEKEE (reference sequence). The CDR3 sequence is CASSLEGPHIGNQPQHF. Drawing the rest from reference TRBV5-5 and TRBJ1-5, the complete variable domain is DAGVTQSPTHLIKTRGQQVTLRCSPISGHKSVSWYQQVLGQGPQFIFQYYEKEERGRGNFPDRFSARQFPNYSSELNVNALLLGDSALYLCASSLEGPHIGNQPQHFGDGTRLSIL.

This chain links TRBV12-3 or TRBV12-4 with TRBJ2-5; without DNA, the TCRdb call of TRBD1 cannot be checked. The CDR3 has 15 residues. CDR3 region: CASSLSGTEKETQYF.

This chain links TRBV9 with TRBJ2-7; without DNA, the TCRdb call of TRBD1 cannot be checked. The germline V gene has CDR1 SGDLS and CDR2 YYNGEE. This CDR3 contains 13 residues. The CDR3 sequence: CASNRDSLYEQYF.

The V gene is TRBV6-1, the J gene TRBJ1-2; the D gene TCRdb calls, TRBD1, cannot be checked with no DNA. There are 15 residues in the CDR3. CDR1 MNHNS and CDR2 SASEGT come from the germline V gene. This CDR3 reads CASSTWQGVLDGYTF.

The gene calls are TRBV23-1 and TRBJ1-5; there is no DNA to check the TCRdb D call of TRBD1. TRBV23-1 is an ORF for which the function is uncertain. The length of the CDR3 is 18 residues. The CDR3 region is CASSQSIGDRGRNQPQHF.

The chain uses TRBV5-1 and TRBJ2-7. The CDR3 is 13 residues long. Germline CDR1 SGHRS, CDR2 YFSETQ. The CDR3 protein is CASSLAGNYEQYF.

The chain combines TRBV6-4 with TRBJ2-1. The CDR3 covers 14 residues. Germline V gene sequence: CDR1 MRHNA, CDR2 SNTAGT. The CDR3 protein is CASSASDDYNEQFF.

This sequence joins TRBV7-6 and TRBJ2-5; there is no DNA to check the TCRdb D call of TRBD1. The CDR3 length is 14 residues. Germline V lookup: CDR1 SGHVS, CDR2 FNYEAQ. The CDR3 sequence: CASSLGGSAETQYF.

The chain is built from TRBV5-1 and TRBJ2-1; the D gene TCRdb calls, TRBD2, cannot be checked with no DNA. The CDR3 totals 16 residues. Germline-derived CDR1 and CDR2 are SGHRS and YFSETQ. The chain's CDR3 is CASSLEERGGTNEQFF. Together with reference TRBV5-1 and TRBJ2-1, the CDR3 gives the full variable domain: KAGVTQTPRYLIKTRGQQVTLSCSPISGHRSVSWYQQTPGQGLQFLFEYFSETQRNKGNFPGRFSGRQFSNSRSEMNVSTLELGDSALYLCASSLEERGGTNEQFFGPGTRLTVL.

The chain joins TRBV6-1 to TRBJ2-7; checking the TCRdb D call of TRBD2 is not possible without DNA. The CDR3 is 14 residues long. Germline V gives CDR1 MNHNS, CDR2 SASEGT. CDR3 protein: CASSEEVWTYEQYF.

The V gene is TRBV7-9, the J gene TRBJ1-3. This CDR3 comprises 14 residues. The V gene's germline CDR1 is SEHNR and CDR2 FQNEAQ (reference sequence). The CDR3 here is CASSYVRTGNTIYF.

This rearrangement joins TRBV7-3 to TRBJ2-7; without DNA, the TCRdb call of TRBD1 cannot be checked. The CDR3 extends over 14 amino acids. Germline loops: CDR1 SGHTA, CDR2 FQGTGA. The CDR3 spells CASSLGGAPYEQYF.

V is TRBV7-6 and J is TRBJ1-3. Germline-derived CDR1 and CDR2 are SGHVS and FNYEAQ. The length of the CDR3 is 15 residues. CDR3 residues: CASSRHSGLGNTIYF.

The rearrangement joins TRBV20-1 to TRBJ1-1. Looked up from germline, CDR1 is DFQATT and CDR2 is SNEGSKA (reference sequence). The CDR3 extends over 15 amino acids. CDR3 region: CSARDAAQGLTEAFF.

J is TRBJ2-1 and V is TRBV12-3 or TRBV12-4; TCRdb lists TRBD2, though no DNA is available to test this call. The CDR3 consists of 15 residues. The CDR3 reads CASSLSSGGSAEQFF.

The chain recombines TRBV18 with TRBJ2-7; TCRdb's D call of TRBD1 is untestable without DNA. The length of the CDR3 is 13 residues. The germline V gene has CDR1 KGHSH and CDR2 LQKENI. CDR3 protein: CASSPPTGNEQYF.

The chain is built from TRBV6-2 or TRBV6-3 and TRBJ2-7; the TRBD2 assignment by TCRdb is unverifiable without DNA. CDR1 is MNHEY, CDR2 SVGEGT, per germline. The CDR3 consists of 21 residues. CDR3 sequence reads: CASSPDSAGLAVAFSSYEQYF.

The chain links TRBV10-3 to TRBJ1-1; TCRdb designates TRBD1, a call that cannot be tested without DNA. This CDR3 comprises 14 residues. Germline V CDR1 and CDR2: ENHRY, SYGVKD. This CDR3 reads CAISDQGGNTEAFF.

The V and J genes are TRBV20-1 and TRBJ1-1. Germline V gene lookup returns CDR1 DFQATT and CDR2 SNEGSKA (reference sequence). The CDR3 covers 12 residues. The CDR3 protein is CSAPDSGTEAFF.

This chain joins TRBV5-6 and TRBJ1-1. The CDR3 has 14 residues. Germline loops: CDR1 SGHDT, CDR2 YYEEEE. The CDR3 loop reads CASSLVQGGGEAFF.